This T cell receptor beta chain was observed in a study of PD-1 blockade in mismatch repair-deficient tumors (dated by TCRdb to the late 2010s). Concerning the study at large: Between late 2013 and late 2016, the trial enrolled 75 to 95 consecutive patients with 12 types of mismatch repair-deficient cancer, all of whom had received prior treatment and were progressing. Deep sequencing of TCR CDR3 regions was used to track tumor-associated T cell clones in peripheral blood of patients responding to PD-1 blockade.

General study outcomes and caveats: After pembrolizumab, tumor-resident clones, which were often undetectable in blood before treatment, expanded rapidly and then contracted, generally ahead of radiologic responses.

The V end loses 4 bases and the J end loses 1 base, and a stretch of 14 bases separates them. Taken from the germline V gene (reference sequence), the CDR1 and CDR2 loops are SGHAT and FQDESV. The CDR3 spans 16 residues, from the cysteine through the phenylalanine. Only CDR3 DNA is held: 48 bases, read in frame from base 1. A remark on this clone: Its binding antigen is unknown. Per-nucleotide qualities are absent, and no much larger clonotype sits a single base away.

Mismatch repair deficiency in every enrolled patient was established by polymerase chain reaction or immunohistochemistry. Three patients who responded to pembrolizumab therapy underwent TCR sequencing. The phase II trial prospectively tested pembrolizumab PD-1 blockade in advanced mismatch repair-deficient cancers regardless of tissue of origin. Peripheral blood T cell samples were collected serially, before PD-1 blockade began and at several time points afterward. Blood sampling times were reported as weeks after the first pembrolizumab dose. Library preparation used the immunoSEQ multiplex PCR assay. Entries here come from immuneACCESS through TCRdb and include only in-frame sequences with V and J called. Some clones fail to appear in such tables; in the studies checked, an unresolved V gene covers under half of the shortfall, and the cause of the remainder is unknown. This sample holds tens of thousands of clones; around 73% were observed only once. The ten most abundant clones make up roughly 5.5% of the sample.

This receptor was identified in an adult with mismatch repair-deficient cancer. Recombination joined TRBV11-1 with TRBJ2-1; a tentative D call is TRBD1 (5 bases match). This specimen consisted of peripheral blood, obtained 2 weeks after starting pembrolizumab. The bases read TGTGCCAGCAGCTCCACAGGTTTTCAGTCCTACAATGAGCAGTTCTTC. Its product reads: CASSSTGFQSYNEQFF.